Presented here are 20 T cell receptor beta chains from one specimen sequenced in a study of T cell responses to AZD1222 COVID-19 vaccine. Clones were sequenced by immunoSEQ multiplex PCR, and TCRdb holds only the in-frame ones, with some missing. The sample has around 100,000 clones; 80% to 90% are singletons. The sequencing used peripheral blood, collected on day 0 of MenACWY control vaccination. These receptors came from an adult in good health.

This clone appeared once. The chain combines TRBV2 with TRBJ1-4; perhaps TRBD1 as D (6 bases). Germline CDR1 reads SNHLY; CDR2 reads FYNNEI. V was trimmed by 7 bases and J by 3 bases, leaving 9 bases between them. The CDR3 spans 13 residues. The CDR3 DNA sequence: TGTGCCAGCACCAGGGGACCTAATGAAAAACTGTTTTTT. Encoded protein: CASTRGPNEKLFF.

The V gene is TRBV2, the J gene TRBJ1-5; 7 nucleotides align to TRBD1. J was trimmed by 3 bases and V by 1 base; bases with no gene match: 3. The CDR3 has 15 residues. From germline, CDR1 is SNHLY and CDR2 FYNNEI. This chain's CDR3 is CASSEGGQNNQPQHF. The DNA of the CDR3 is TGTGCCAGCAGTGAAGGGGGACAGAACAATCAGCCCCAGCATTTT.

This clone came up once. The rearrangement joins TRBV4-3 to TRBJ1-1; 11 bases line up with TRBD1. Germline V gives CDR1 LGHNA, CDR2 YSLEER. The V segment lost 4 bases and the J segment 5 bases; nucleotides outside the gene matches: 6. The CDR3 has 15 amino acids. CDR3 protein: CASSRGQGEGTEAFF. The CDR3 DNA follows: TGCGCCAGCAGCCGGGGACAGGGGGAAGGGACTGAAGCTTTCTTT.

V is TRBV13 and J is TRBJ2-7; maybe TRBD2 (6 bases). The CDR3 is 15 amino acids. V lost 3 bases and J lost 7, with 19 bases in between. Germline loops: CDR1 PRHDT, CDR2 FYEKMQ (reference sequence). CDR3 sequence: CASSFRHSEAGEQYF. As DNA, the CDR3 is TGTGCCAGCAGCTTTCGACACAGTGAGGCGGGAGAGCAGTACTTC.

The rearrangement uses TRBV5-5 and TRBJ2-2; D gene uncertain. CDR3 size: 17 residues. The germline V and J ends were trimmed by 1 base and 0 bases, with 13 bases remaining between them. CDR1 is SGHKS and CDR2 is YYEKEE in the germline V gene (reference sequence). In DNA form, the CDR3 reads TGTGCCAGCAGCTTGCTCGGTAGGCAGTCGAACACCGGGGAGCTGTTTTTT. Its translation: CASSLLGRQSNTGELFF.

The chain recombines TRBV11-2 with TRBJ1-3, with unresolved D. The CDR3 has 14 amino acids. V shed 5 bases and J shed 0 bases, with 8 bases lying between them. Per germline, CDR1 SGHAT and CDR2 FQNNGV. The CDR3 sequence is CASSKGHSGNTIYF. CDR3 in DNA: TGTGCCAGCAGCAAAGGCCACTCTGGAAACACCATATATTTT. The full variable domain, in which reference TRBV11-2 and TRBJ1-3 provide the parts outside the CDR3, is EAGVAQSPRYKIIEKRQSVAFWCNPISGHATLYWYQQILGQGPKLLIQFQNNGVVDDSQLPKDRFSAERLKGVDSTLKIQPAKLEDSAVYLCASSKGHSGNTIYFGEGSWLTVV.

CDR3 coding DNA: TGTGCCAGCAGCTTACGTCTGGGGGCGCCCGGGGAGCTGTTTTTT. Translation gives CASSLRLGAPGELFF. V and J are TRBV11-3 and TRBJ2-2, with a tentative D call TRBD1 (6 bases). CDR3 length equals 15 residues. Trimming cost V 2 bases and J 6 bases, with 13 bases left between them. In germline, CDR1 is SGHNT, CDR2 YENEEA.

The genes are TRBV27 and TRBJ1-5; the D is unclear. The V end lost 6 bases, the J end lost 3 bases, and 6 bases lay between the germline ends. The CDR3 length is 12 residues. The V gene's germline CDR1 is MNHEY and CDR2 SMNVEV (reference sequence). The CDR3 here is CASSPANQPQHF. CDR3 coding DNA: TGTGCCAGCAGCCCCGCCAATCAGCCCCAGCATTTT.

The chain has TRBV18 and TRBJ1-2, with D possibly being TRBD1 (5 bases). V was clipped by 2 bases and J by 3 bases, with 10 bases between them. There are 14 residues in the CDR3. CDR1 and CDR2 (germline): KGHSH, LQKENI. The CDR3 here is CASSPGTGDYGYTF. The CDR3 region has the DNA TGTGCCAGCTCACCAGGTACAGGCGACTATGGCTACACCTTC.

The chain links TRBV11-1 to TRBJ1-1; 7 positions match TRBD1. CDR1 and CDR2 from the germline V gene are SGHAT and FQDESV (reference sequence). V lost 0 bases and J lost 0; bases outside the gene matches: 4. This CDR3 is built from 16 residues. CDR3 region: CASSLAKTGVNTEAFF. The DNA for the CDR3 is TGTGCCAGCAGCTTAGCGAAAACAGGGGTGAACACTGAAGCTTTCTTT.

V gene TRBV7-2 combines with J gene TRBJ1-3, with D tentatively TRBD1 (5 bases). The germline V gene has CDR1 SGHTA and CDR2 FQGNSA. The V end was cut by 1 base, the J end by 1 base, with 14 bases between. The CDR3 covers 17 residues. The CDR3 loop reads CASSLEGNRRSGNTIYF. The CDR3 DNA is TGTGCCAGCAGCTTAGAGGGGAACAGAAGGTCTGGAAACACCATATATTTT. Variable domain in full (rest from reference TRBV7-2 and TRBJ1-3): GAGVSQSPSNKVTEKGKDVELRCDPISGHTALYWYRQSLGQGLEFLIYFQGNSAPDKSGLPSDRFSAERTGGSVSTLTIQRTQQEDSAVYLCASSLEGNRRSGNTIYFGEGSWLTVV.

The chain combines TRBV7-8 with TRBJ1-1; D perhaps matches TRBD1 (5 bases). The CDR3 is 13 amino acids. Trimming removed 5 bases from V and 3 bases from J, with 10 bases in between. Germline loops: CDR1 SGHVS, CDR2 FQNEAQ. CDR3 region: CASSKDTYTEAFF. As DNA, the CDR3 is TGTGCCAGCAGCAAGGACACTTACACTGAAGCTTTCTTT.

The chain couples TRBV19 to TRBJ1-5; 7 bases line up with TRBD1. Germline CDR1 reads LNHDA; CDR2 reads SQIVND (reference sequence). V dropped 1 base and J dropped 3; count of bases not matched to a gene: 6. CDR3 size: 16 residues. CDR3 bases: TGTGCCAGTAGTATAGGTTCGGGACAGCCCAATCAGCCCCAGCATTTT. It is translated as CASSIGSGQPNQPQHF.

The rearrangement joins TRBV3-1 (or the pseudogene TRBV3-2) to TRBJ2-2, with 7 bases identical to TRBD1. This CDR3 is built from 15 residues. Germline CDR1 LGHDT, CDR2 YNNKEL (reference sequence). V lost 4 bases to trimming and J lost 3 bases; unmatched junction nucleotides: 5. The CDR3 spells CASSRRQGDTGELFF. The CDR3 DNA reads TGTGCCAGCAGCCGTCGACAGGGTGACACCGGGGAGCTGTTTTTT.

The gene calls are TRBV7-2 and TRBJ1-2; D is perhaps TRBD1 (6 bases). The CDR3 runs 14 residues. Germline loops: CDR1 SGHTA, CDR2 FQGNSA. With 4 bases removed from V and 3 bases from J, the gap between germline ends came to 12 bases. CDR3 DNA sequence: TGTGCCAGCAGCTCAGGACAGTGGGACTATGGCTACACCTTC. Translating gives CASSSGQWDYGYTF.

The rearrangement links TRBV7-2 to TRBJ2-3; TRBD1 aligns across 7 bases. The V and J ends lost 1 base and 8 bases, in that order; junction bases with no gene match: 6. CDR1 and CDR2 (germline): SGHTA, FQGNSA. This CDR3 contains 14 residues. In nucleotides, the CDR3 is TGTGCCAGCAGCTTAGGGGGGACAGTTCGTACGCAGTATTTT. This gives the protein CASSLGGTVRTQYF.

V usage is TRBV6-5 and J usage is TRBJ1-4; tentative D call: TRBD1 (6 bases). This CDR3 is built from 13 residues. Looked up from germline, CDR1 is MNHEY and CDR2 is SVGAGI. V lost 7 bases and J lost 7, with 13 bases in between. Written as DNA, the CDR3 is TGTGCCAGCAACGGACAGTACGGTGAAAAACTGTTTTTT. Translating gives CASNGQYGEKLFF.

This chain uses TRBV7-6 with TRBJ2-2; D is ambiguous. V lost 5 bases and J 0 bases, leaving 13 bases between the germline ends. The CDR3 consists of 16 residues. Germline values: CDR1 SGHVS, CDR2 FNYEAQ. Written as DNA, the CDR3 is TGTGCCAGCAGCCCCTATAGTACCGCGAACACCGGGGAGCTGTTTTTT. It translates to CASSPYSTANTGELFF. Using reference TRBV7-6 and TRBJ2-2 for the parts outside the CDR3, the full variable domain is GAGVSQSPRYKVTKRGQDVALRCDPISGHVSLYWYRQALGQGPEFLTYFNYEAQQDKSGLPNDRFSAERPEGSISTLTIQRTEQRDSAMYRCASSPYSTANTGELFFGEGSRLTVL.

The rearrangement joins TRBV7-9 to TRBJ2-7; tentative D call: TRBD2 (7 bases). The germline V and J ends were trimmed by 3 bases and 13 bases, with 16 bases remaining between them. Germline V lookup: CDR1 SEHNR, CDR2 FQNEAQ (reference sequence). There are 12 residues in the CDR3. The CDR3 protein is CASSFGGAEDYF. The CDR3 nucleotides are TGTGCCAGCAGCTTTGGGGGGGCGGAGGATTACTTC.

The chain carries TRBV19 and TRBJ1-2, with D possibly TRBD1 on 5 matching bases. Per germline, CDR1 LNHDA and CDR2 SQIVND (reference sequence). This CDR3 spans 14 amino acids. Trimming stripped 7 bases from V and 8 bases from J, with 20 bases between. CDR3 region: CASTPRRGPGGYTF. DNA of the CDR3: TGTGCCAGTACCCCGAGGAGGGGCCCTGGCGGCTACACCTTC.